This T cell receptor (beta chain) was obtained from a study of T-cell memory formation after mild COVID-19. Overall study: TCR clusters were mostly confined to one donor each.

TCR alpha and TCR beta cDNA libraries carrying sample barcodes and UMIs came from 5'RACE with constant-segment primers. Each CDR3 protein is one row after TCRdb ran MiXCR on the 5' RACE reads. The table includes fewer than 250,000 distinct CDR3 sequences, about 10% detected once. In its sample, this clonotype was seen many times. The V and J ends lost 0 bases and 14 bases, in that order; junction bases with no gene match: 11. Germline lookup yields CDR1 SGHAT and CDR2 FQNNGV. There are 15 residues in the CDR3. The sample consisted of PBMCs or a T cell subset sorted from them (not recorded which). The chain carries TRBV11-2 and TRBJ2-3, with 10 positions matching TRBD2. The receptor comes from a man between 18 and 29 years old who had mild COVID-19 (a few samples of this study predate the infection). Cell type and time point are not known. The CDR3: CASSLDQVMGLAMYF. CDR3 DNA sequence: TGTGCCAGCAGCTTAGATCAGGTGATGGGACTAGCGATGTATTTT.